What follows are 25 T cell receptor beta chains derived from one specimen sequenced in a study of blood T cells in healthy people across ages. Next came a second PCR, run for about 7 to 12 cycles, which used a sample-barcoded 5' primer along with a J-beta primer mix. TCRdb recomputed calls from the 5' RACE reads with MiXCR, one row per CDR3 protein. The sample includes under 700,000 distinct CDR3 sequences, nearly 25% of them seen just once. This sample also belongs to another study, concerning T cells of mothers and their children.

Material for sequencing was blood. These receptors were taken from a boy aged 5-17 years in good health.

This clonotype turned up a few times. The chain carries TRBV20-1 and TRBJ2-7; 10 bases are a match to TRBD1. J was trimmed by 3 bases and V by 8 bases; bases with no gene match: 7. The CDR3 consists of 13 residues. CDR1 and CDR2 (germline): DFQATT, SNEGSKA (reference sequence). The CDR3 here is CSTPRDRGYEQYF. DNA for the CDR3: TGCAGTACCCCCCGGGACAGGGGCTACGAGCAGTACTTC.

The V call is TRBV28, the J call TRBJ2-5; 9 nucleotides align to TRBD2. J was trimmed by 2 bases and V by 2 bases; bases with no gene match: 6. The CDR3 is 16 residues long. The germline V gene encodes CDR1 MDHEN and CDR2 SYDVKM. CDR3 sequence (DNA): TGTGCCAGCAGTTTACTAGCGGGAAGGGGGCAAGAGACCCAGTACTTC. This encodes CASSLLAGRGQETQYF.

This chain connects TRBV2 to TRBJ2-7; D call uncertain. V was cut by 7 bases and J by 2 bases, with 15 bases left in between. The CDR3 runs to 14 residues. Germline CDR1 is SNHLY and CDR2 is FYNNEI. The CDR3 loop is CASTLRKVTYEQYF. CDR3 DNA sequence: TGTGCCAGCACTCTAAGGAAGGTTACCTACGAGCAGTACTTC.

This clonotype came up many times. The chain is built from TRBV29-1 and TRBJ2-5, with 7 bases aligning to TRBD1. The CDR3 is made up of 13 amino acids. CDR1 and CDR2 from the germline V gene are SQVTM and ANQGSEA. V was pared by 4 bases and J by 5 bases, with 7 bases of the junction left unmatched. The CDR3 DNA reads as TGCAGCGTTGGCACAGGGGTGGCGGAGACCCAGTACTTC. Translated, it gives CSVGTGVAETQYF.

The chain employs TRBV6-2 or TRBV6-3 and TRBJ2-7; perhaps D is TRBD1 or TRBD2 (5 bases each). Germline V gene lookup returns CDR1 MNHEY and CDR2 SVGEGT. Deletions cut 10 bases from V and 0 bases from J, with 25 bases between. The length of the CDR3 is 17 residues. In nucleotides, the CDR3 is TGTGCCATCCGCCCCTATTCGGACAAGCGGAACTCCTACGAGCAGTACTTC. Encoded protein: CAIRPYSDKRNSYEQYF.

This chain connects TRBV29-1 to TRBJ2-7; the match to TRBD2 covers 10 bases. The CDR3 has 15 residues. Germline V gene data show CDR1 as SQVTM and CDR2 as ANQGSEA. With 4 bases clipped from V and 3 bases from J, the junction kept 9 bases outside the gene matches. CDR3 in amino acids: CSVALAGEENYEQYF. CDR3 DNA: TGCAGCGTTGCCCTAGCGGGAGAGGAAAACTACGAGCAGTACTTC.

This clonotype was counted a few times. For the CDR3, the DNA is TGTGCCAGCAGCCCACTCTTATGGGGAGTGAAAGATACGCAGTATTTT. Translation gives CASSPLLWGVKDTQYF. The V call is TRBV27, the J call TRBJ2-3, with D tentatively TRBD2 (5 bases). The germline CDR1 and CDR2 sequences are MNHEY and SMNVEV (reference sequence). V lost 6 bases, J lost 5 bases, and 21 bases lay in between. The CDR3 consists of 16 residues.

The chain links TRBV20-1 to TRBJ2-2, with TRBD1 matching over 7 bases. The germline V gene encodes CDR1 DFQATT and CDR2 SNEGSKA (reference sequence). J gave up 0 bases and V 6 bases, and 4 bases lay outside the gene matches. The CDR3 length is 14 residues. The CDR3 region is CSAMDRTNTGELFF. As DNA, the CDR3 is TGCAGTGCCATGGACAGGACGAACACCGGGGAGCTGTTTTTT.

This chain joins TRBV20-1 and TRBJ2-2; tentative D call: TRBD1 (6 bases). Trimming took off 5 bases at V and 2 bases at J, with 9 bases between the two ends. This CDR3 is built from 13 residues. Germline V gene lookup returns CDR1 DFQATT and CDR2 SNEGSKA (reference sequence). The CDR3 DNA sequence: TGCAGTGCTGGGACATCCAACACCGGGGAGCTGTTTTTT. Translated, it gives CSAGTSNTGELFF.

The sample holds many counts of this clonotype. V usage is TRBV11-2 and J usage is TRBJ2-1; 8 bases line up with TRBD2. In germline, CDR1 is SGHAT, CDR2 FQNNGV. The CDR3 consists of 14 residues. Losses at the gene ends were 1 base for V and 4 bases for J; bases not matched to a gene: 0. The DNA of the CDR3 is TGTGCCAGCAGCTTAGCTAGCGGGTACAATGAGCAGTTCTTC. Protein: CASSLASGYNEQFF.

This clonotype was counted between two and nine times. The V call is TRBV20-1, the J call TRBJ2-2; D is unresolved. Trimming cost V 7 bases and J 3 bases, with 12 bases left between them. The CDR3 is 13 residues long. CDR1 is DFQATT and CDR2 is SNEGSKA in the germline V gene (reference sequence). The CDR3 nucleotides are TGCAGTGAAGAGATTCGGGACACCGGGGAGCTGTTTTTT. Translated: CSEEIRDTGELFF.

Notes on this clonotype: This likely comes from a read error, as the CDR3 has no conserved phenylalanine or tryptophan at its end. The V gene is TRBV10-3, the J gene TRBJ2-5; unclear D gene. The J call is uncertain, as TRBJ2-7 better fits the DNA end. This CDR3 has 16 amino acids. The germline V gene encodes CDR1 ENHRY and CDR2 SYGVKD. The CDR3: CAISEVVRHSSYEQYL. In DNA, the CDR3 is TGTGCCATCAGTGAGGTGGTGAGGCACAGCTCCTACGAGCAGTACCTC.

This clonotype was recorded at least ten times. The J gene is TRBJ2-1, the V gene TRBV24-1; TRBD2 agrees at 9 bases. The CDR3 sequence is 16 residues long. Germline loops: CDR1 KGHDR, CDR2 SFDVKD. V was pared by 10 bases and J by 8 bases, with 17 bases of the junction left unmatched. CDR3 in amino acids: CATSKARTSEVYEQFF. The CDR3 nucleotides read TGTGCCACAAGTAAAGCCAGGACTAGCGAAGTATATGAGCAGTTCTTC.

Only a few counts were recorded for this clonotype. The chain employs TRBV7-9 and TRBJ2-5, with 7 positions matching TRBD2. The J call could be wrong; TRBJ2-7 is a better fit for the DNA end. Germline values: CDR1 SEHNR, CDR2 FQNEAQ (reference sequence). This CDR3 is 13 amino acids long. CDR3 sequence (DNA): TGTGCCAGCAGCTACGTGGGAGGGCTCGAGCAGTACTTC. Translated: CASSYVGGLEQYF.

This clonotype was counted only a few times. CDR3 protein: CASSFYRAEQYF. DNA of the CDR3: TGTGCCAGCAGTTTTTACAGGGCCGAGCAGTACTTC. This sequence joins TRBV27 and TRBJ2-5, with D possibly matching TRBD1 (6 bases). The J call is uncertain, as TRBJ2-7 better fits the DNA end. There are 12 residues in the CDR3. From germline, CDR1 is MNHEY and CDR2 SMNVEV (reference sequence).

This clonotype came up many times. This chain links TRBV6-2 or TRBV6-3 with TRBJ2-7; 9 nucleotides line up with TRBD1. CDR1 and CDR2 from the germline V gene are MNHEY and SVGEGT. V shed 6 bases and J 2 bases; nucleotides not matched to a gene: 5. The length of the CDR3 is 14 residues. The CDR3: CASRTGTGPYEQYF. CDR3 sequence (DNA): TGTGCCAGCAGAACCGGGACAGGGCCCTACGAGCAGTACTTC.

The J gene is TRBJ1-4, the V gene TRBV3-1; 7 nucleotides align to TRBD1. Per the germline V gene, CDR1 is LGHDT and CDR2 is YNNKEL (reference sequence). CDR3 size: 14 residues. V shed 4 bases, J shed 5 bases, and the junction held 4 bases outside the gene matches. The CDR3 coding sequence is TGTGCCAGCAGCCGGGGACAGCACAATGAAAAACTGTTTTTT. Translating gives CASSRGQHNEKLFF.

This clonotype has only a few counts. J is TRBJ1-2 and V is TRBV20-1; D unresolved. CDR1 and CDR2 from the germline V gene are DFQATT and SNEGSKA (reference sequence). The CDR3 covers 13 residues. The V and J ends lost 3 bases and 8 bases respectively, with 16 bases between them. The CDR3 region has the DNA TGCAGTGCTAGGGACGGCCGGGCGTTCGGCTACACCTTC. It encodes CSARDGRAFGYTF.

This clonotype was found a few times. The chain has TRBV5-1 and TRBJ1-1; D gene unclear. This CDR3 is 13 amino acids long. Trimming took off 0 bases at V and 6 bases at J, with 9 bases between the two ends. Germline assignment: CDR1 SGHRS and CDR2 YFSETQ. The CDR3 here is CASSLVPVAEAFF. The CDR3 DNA is TGCGCCAGCAGCTTGGTACCAGTAGCTGAAGCTTTCTTT.

This chain links TRBV20-1 with TRBJ2-5; D uncertain. V was pared by 3 bases and J by 4 bases, with 15 bases between. The CDR3 contains 14 residues. Germline V gene sequence: CDR1 DFQATT, CDR2 SNEGSKA (reference sequence). CDR3 residues: CSARFSLSGETQYF. The DNA of the CDR3 is TGCAGTGCTAGGTTTAGTCTGTCCGGAGAGACCCAGTACTTC.

The genes are TRBV7-3 and TRBJ1-1; weak D call: TRBD1 (6 bases). Looked up from germline, CDR1 is SGHTA and CDR2 is FQGTGA. The CDR3 totals 14 residues. The V and J ends lost 5 bases and 1 base respectively, with 11 bases between them. The CDR3 sequence: CASSAGDPNTEAFF. DNA for the CDR3: TGTGCCAGCAGCGCAGGGGACCCGAACACTGAAGCTTTCTTT.

This rearrangement joins TRBV5-1 to TRBJ2-1; the D is unclear. The length of the CDR3 is 14 residues. V was clipped by 0 bases and J by 9 bases, with 13 bases between them. The V gene's germline CDR1 is SGHRS and CDR2 YFSETQ. As DNA, the CDR3 is TGCGCCAGCAGCTTGGGATGGACGGGTCCTGAGCAGTTCTTC. Its protein is CASSLGWTGPEQFF.

A remark on this clonotype: At one of its ends the junction is not consistent with the germline gene, which may arise from a read error. V usage is TRBV5-1 and J usage is TRBJ1-1, with unresolved D. The CDR3 runs to 13 residues. CDR1 SGHRS and CDR2 YFSETQ come from the germline V gene. The CDR3 protein is CASSLAEGTEAFF. DNA of the CDR3: TGCGCCAGCAGTTTGGCCGAAGGAACTGAAGCTTTCTTT.

This clonotype was seen just once. The chain recombines TRBV25-1 with TRBJ2-5, with D possibly matching TRBD1 (5 bases). CDR3 length equals 12 residues. V dropped 11 bases and J dropped 4 bases, with 14 bases sitting between them. The germline V gene encodes CDR1 MGHDK and CDR2 SYGVNS. CDR3: CACKGAGETQYF. CDR3 DNA: TGTGCCTGCAAAGGGGCCGGAGAGACCCAGTACTTC.

Only a few counts were recorded for this clonotype. The V call is TRBV27, the J call TRBJ1-1; D may be TRBD1 (5 bases). The CDR3 extends over 16 amino acids. Germline-derived CDR1 and CDR2 are MNHEY and SMNVEV (reference sequence). Trimming stripped 6 bases from V and 0 bases from J, with 17 bases between. CDR3 DNA: TGTGCCAGCAGACCGACCTGGAGGGGATTGAACACTGAAGCTTTCTTT. It translates to CASRPTWRGLNTEAFF.